This T cell receptor beta chain appears in the sequencing data of a study of human T cells and chemical hapten exposure. Study details: Enrolled patients were predominantly female and had alopecia areata, totalis or universalis. Broader study findings: It should be noted that donors had alopecia, so their immune response may differ from healthy people's.

A remark on this clonotype: The antigen is not known.

Time point described: patch test 1, 2 weeks after DPC sensitization. The treatment was: therapeutic diphenylcyclopropenone sensitization with weekly scalp DPC. TCRdb used MiXCR to reprocess the RACE reads, holding one entry per CDR3 protein. Seen here are roughly 180,000 distinct CDR3 sequences, approximately 20% observed once, and the top ten hold approximately 6.7%. This CDR3 has 15 residues. V gave up 7 bases and J gave up 5 bases; unmatched junction bases: 10. In germline, CDR1 is SGDLS, CDR2 YYNGEE. The receptor's source is a woman in her forties or fifties with alopecia areata. Some clones in this sample may be carry-over from other donors' samples. The gene calls are TRBV9 and TRBJ2-5, with 11 bases matching TRBD2. Sequences were derived from whole blood, sampled in connection with sensitization to the hapten diphenylcyclopropenone (DPC). DNA of the CDR3: TGTGCCAGCGGTGCGGCTAGCGGGAGGTACGAGACCCAGTACTTC. Its protein product is CASGAASGRYETQYF.